This TCR beta chain stems from a study of T cells after yellow fever vaccination. Study-wide background: Preparation used SMART-Seq v4 Ultra Low Input for the low-cell-number fractions.

Whole-study results and caveats: Most clones from primary vaccination were detected again post-booster (about 96% CD4, 88% CD8). In FACS-sorted repertoires, abundant clonotypes from the bulk population could appear as contaminants.

This clonotype showed up just a few times. Antigen: not known. Conversion of TCR transcripts into cDNA relied on 5'RACE template switching, which added a universal primer site and UMIs. TCRdb re-analysed the 5' RACE reads in MiXCR, keeping a single row per CDR3 protein. The sample consists of 450,000 to 600,000 distinct CDR3 sequences, roughly a sixth of them appearing once. The CDR3 spans 14 residues. Germline values: CDR1 MNHEY, CDR2 SVGEGT. V lost 4 bases and J lost 1, with 10 bases in between. The origin of this receptor is a man between 18 and 29 years old who received the YFV17D yellow fever vaccine. The chain is built from TRBV6-2 or TRBV6-3 and TRBJ2-5; D not certain. Source: PBMCs, taken about 5 days after the first yellow fever vaccination. The CDR3 spells CASSSPILQETQYF. The CDR3 DNA reads TGTGCCAGCAGTTCGCCCATCCTCCAAGAGACCCAGTACTTC.